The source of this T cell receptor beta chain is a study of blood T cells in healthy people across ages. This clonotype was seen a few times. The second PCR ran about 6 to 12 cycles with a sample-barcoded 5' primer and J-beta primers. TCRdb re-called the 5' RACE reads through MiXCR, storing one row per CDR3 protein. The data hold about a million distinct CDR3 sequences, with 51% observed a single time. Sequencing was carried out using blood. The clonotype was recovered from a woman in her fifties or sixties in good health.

The CDR3 loop reads CASRRDRAVEQYF. DNA of the CDR3: TGTGCCAGCCGAAGGGACAGGGCGGTTGAGCAGTACTTC. V is TRBV27 and J is TRBJ2-7; 9 bases line up with TRBD1. Germline lookup yields CDR1 MNHEY and CDR2 SMNVEV (reference sequence). This CDR3 contains 13 residues. V lost 8 bases and J lost 7; bases outside the gene matches: 9.